The TCR beta chain under discussion was sequenced for a study of cytomegalovirus exposure and HLA in healthy donors. Overall study findings and caveats: The authors later found HLA-associated TCR beta chains more clonally expanded than equally common others. The classifier reportedly diagnosed cytomegalovirus status with high sensitivity and specificity. Most TCRs appeared rarely, but some public TCRs recurred in many donors.

Comments on this clone: As yet, its antigen is unknown. The junction shows a germline mismatch at one end, possibly a read error.

From germline, CDR1 is SGHDN and CDR2 FVKESK. CDR3 length: 14 amino acids. Researchers ran the PCR with 60 Vbeta and 13 Jbeta primers. Repertoires were generated with immunoSEQ multiplex PCR, while TCRdb's copy carries only in-frame clones and drops some. The sample contains 150,000 to 250,000 clones, 79% of which appear only once. Sequencing was carried out using PBMCs. The V call is TRBV14, the J call TRBJ2-5, with D possibly being TRBD2 (6 bases). The clonotype was recovered from a girl under 18 in good health and CMV-seropositive. CDR3 bases: TGTGCCAGCAGCCAACGACTAGGCCAAGAGACCCGGTACTTC. This translates into CASSQRLGQETRYF.